This TCR beta chain was recovered during a study of blood T cell repertoires in COVID-19. Study summary: Acute and convalescent COVID-19 samples came from the United States, Italy and Spain. T cells, B-cell-depleted T cells, or PBMCs supplied cDNA or gDNA.

The CDR3 is 14 amino acids. From germline, CDR1 is SGHTA and CDR2 FQGNSA. The V end lost 3 bases, the J end lost 4 bases, and 12 bases lay between the germline ends. Only a few counts were recorded for this clone. As handled by the study authors: Estimation of nucleated cell counts was performed using reference gene primer amplification. Generated by immunoSEQ multiplex PCR, the TCRdb table keeps only in-frame clones and is missing some. The V and J calls and the clone size are those of that table, but D and trimming were determined from the DNA. The sample holds roughly 200,000 clones; roughly three quarters are singletons and the top ten take around 8.1%.

The sequencing input was peripheral blood. The receptor's source is a woman aged 50 to 60 with active or convalescent COVID-19. V is TRBV7-2 and J is TRBJ1-1, with D perhaps matching TRBD1 (6 bases). The CDR3: CASSFQGTPTEAFF. The CDR3 bases are TGTGCCAGCAGCTTTCAGGGGACCCCCACTGAAGCTTTCTTT.